This passage covers 12 T cell receptor beta chains from one sample sequenced in a study of T-cell memory formation after mild COVID-19. Each CDR3 protein is one row after TCRdb ran MiXCR on the 5' RACE reads. The top ten hold roughly 22% of the sample, which has approximately 350,000 distinct CDR3 sequences, over 13% seen once. The source material was PBMCs or a T cell subset sorted from them (not recorded which). The receptors were sampled from a young man who had mild COVID-19 (a few samples of this study predate the infection). Cell type and time point are not known.

This CDR3 reads CATQGRGRLNTGELFF. CDR3 DNA: TGTGCCACCCAGGGGAGGGGGCGACTCAACACCGGGGAGCTGTTTTTT. The chain has TRBV25-1 and TRBJ2-2; D is possibly TRBD1 or TRBD2 (7 bases each). The germline V and J ends were trimmed by 10 bases and 2 bases, with 20 bases remaining between them. The length of the CDR3 is 16 residues. The V gene's germline CDR1 is MGHDK and CDR2 SYGVNS.

This clonotype was seen more than once but under ten times. The chain carries TRBV7-3 and TRBJ2-1; 7 nucleotides line up with TRBD2. The ends lost 4 bases at V and 9 bases at J; junction bases unmatched: 3. The CDR3 totals 12 residues. Germline V gives CDR1 SGHTA, CDR2 FQGTGA. CDR3 in DNA: TGTGCCAGCAGCTACGCTAGCGGTGAGCAGTTCTTC. It specifies CASSYASGEQFF.

This clonotype was counted between two and nine times. The chain uses TRBV10-3 and TRBJ2-7; D tentatively reads TRBD1 or TRBD2 (5 bases each). V was cut by 5 bases and J by 2 bases, with 10 bases left in between. The CDR3 sequence is 13 residues long. Germline V gene data show CDR1 as ENHRY and CDR2 as SYGVKD. The CDR3 DNA sequence: TGTGCCATCAGTATCGGGGCCCCCTACGAGCAGTACGTC. The encoded protein is CAISIGAPYEQYV.

This clonotype has ten or more counts. The chain links TRBV12-3 or TRBV12-4 to TRBJ2-7; no reliable D call. Trimming left V 5 bases short and J 6 bases short, with 14 bases between. This CDR3 is built from 13 residues. The CDR3 here is CASSRTAIPEQYF. CDR3 in DNA: TGTGCCAGCAGTCGGACGGCGATACCCGAGCAGTACTTC.

The J gene is TRBJ2-7, the V gene TRBV4-2, with TRBD2 matching over 11 bases. The V segment lost 0 bases and the J segment 2 bases; nucleotides outside the gene matches: 12. This CDR3 is 19 amino acids long. CDR1 is LGHNA and CDR2 is YNFKEQ in the germline V gene. Here the CDR3 DNA reads TGTGCCAGCAGCCAAGAAGTTTGGAGCCTAGCGGGGGGAACCTACGAGCAGTACTTC. Amino acid sequence: CASSQEVWSLAGGTYEQYF.

V is TRBV11-2 and J is TRBJ2-2, with D hard to call. The germline V gene encodes CDR1 SGHAT and CDR2 FQNNGV. The CDR3 consists of 14 residues. V gave up 6 bases and J gave up 0 bases, with 8 bases separating them. Here the CDR3 DNA reads TGTGCCAGCAGAGCGAGCGCGAACACCGGGGAGCTGTTTTTT. This codes for CASRASANTGELFF.

The CDR3 coding sequence is TGTGCCAGCAGATGGTCCGGGGCCAACGTCCTGACTTTC. It translates to CASRWSGANVLTF. The rearrangement joins TRBV7-2 to TRBJ2-6; D is undetermined. Germline CDR1 reads SGHTA; CDR2 reads FQGNSA. This CDR3 is 13 amino acids long. Trimming took 6 bases from V and 4 from J, leaving 7 bases between them.

This clonotype has a count of ten or more. The chain carries TRBV12-3 or TRBV12-4 and TRBJ1-1, with unresolved D. V lost 2 bases to trimming and J lost 7 bases, with 8 bases between them. CDR3 size: 12 residues. The CDR3 protein is CASSLFLGEAFF. CDR3 nucleotides: TGTGCCAGCAGTTTATTTCTCGGTGAAGCTTTCTTT.

This clonotype has a handful of counts. The chain couples TRBV7-2 to TRBJ2-5, with 12 bases fitting TRBD2. The CDR3 is 14 amino acids. Germline loops: CDR1 SGHTA, CDR2 FQGNSA. With 4 bases clipped from V and 6 bases from J, the junction kept 3 bases outside the gene matches. The CDR3 DNA is TGTGCCAGCAGCTCTAGCGGGGGGGCCAAGACCCAGTACTTC. This translates into CASSSSGGAKTQYF.

The chain employs TRBV13 and TRBJ1-5; D unresolved. Trimming shortened V by 5 bases and J by 2 bases, and 13 bases separated the two germline ends. The CDR3 runs 15 residues. Germline CDR1 is PRHDT and CDR2 is FYEKMQ (reference sequence). This CDR3 reads CASSRARQGNQPQHF. The CDR3 region has the DNA TGTGCCAGCAGCCGCGCAAGACAAGGCAATCAGCCCCAGCATTTT.

The chain is built from TRBV4-3 and TRBJ2-2; D may be TRBD2 (5 bases). Trimming shortened V by 3 bases and J by 5 bases, and 7 bases separated the two germline ends. Germline CDR1 is LGHNA and CDR2 is YSLEER. This CDR3 is 13 amino acids long. The CDR3 bases are TGCGCCAGCAGCCAGTCGGGGACCGGGGAGCTGTTTTTT. This encodes CASSQSGTGELFF.

The chain employs TRBV7-2 and TRBJ1-6, with D hard to call. Germline V gene data show CDR1 as SGHTA and CDR2 as FQGNSA. V was cut by 1 base and J by 16 bases, with 8 bases left in between. This CDR3 comprises 11 residues. The chain's CDR3 is CASSLETSLHF. CDR3 sequence (DNA): TGTGCCAGCAGCTTAGAGACCAGTCTCCACTTT.